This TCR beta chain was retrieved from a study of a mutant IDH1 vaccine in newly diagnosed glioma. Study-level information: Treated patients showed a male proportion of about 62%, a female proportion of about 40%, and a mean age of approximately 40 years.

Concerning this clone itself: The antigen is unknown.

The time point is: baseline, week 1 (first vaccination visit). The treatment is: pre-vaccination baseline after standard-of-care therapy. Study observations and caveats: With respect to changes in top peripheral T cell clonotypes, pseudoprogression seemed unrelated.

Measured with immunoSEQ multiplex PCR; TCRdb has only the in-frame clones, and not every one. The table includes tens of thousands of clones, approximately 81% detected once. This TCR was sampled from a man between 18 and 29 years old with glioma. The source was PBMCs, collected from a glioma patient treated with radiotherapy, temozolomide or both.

The CDR3 region has the DNA TGTGCCAGCTCACCCCGGCAGAATTCACCCCTCCACTTT. Its translation is CASSPRQNSPLHF. The V and J genes are TRBV18 and TRBJ1-6; no definite D call. This CDR3 region has 13 residues. V gave up 3 bases and J gave up 7 bases, with 7 bases separating them. Looked up from germline, CDR1 is KGHSH and CDR2 is LQKENI.